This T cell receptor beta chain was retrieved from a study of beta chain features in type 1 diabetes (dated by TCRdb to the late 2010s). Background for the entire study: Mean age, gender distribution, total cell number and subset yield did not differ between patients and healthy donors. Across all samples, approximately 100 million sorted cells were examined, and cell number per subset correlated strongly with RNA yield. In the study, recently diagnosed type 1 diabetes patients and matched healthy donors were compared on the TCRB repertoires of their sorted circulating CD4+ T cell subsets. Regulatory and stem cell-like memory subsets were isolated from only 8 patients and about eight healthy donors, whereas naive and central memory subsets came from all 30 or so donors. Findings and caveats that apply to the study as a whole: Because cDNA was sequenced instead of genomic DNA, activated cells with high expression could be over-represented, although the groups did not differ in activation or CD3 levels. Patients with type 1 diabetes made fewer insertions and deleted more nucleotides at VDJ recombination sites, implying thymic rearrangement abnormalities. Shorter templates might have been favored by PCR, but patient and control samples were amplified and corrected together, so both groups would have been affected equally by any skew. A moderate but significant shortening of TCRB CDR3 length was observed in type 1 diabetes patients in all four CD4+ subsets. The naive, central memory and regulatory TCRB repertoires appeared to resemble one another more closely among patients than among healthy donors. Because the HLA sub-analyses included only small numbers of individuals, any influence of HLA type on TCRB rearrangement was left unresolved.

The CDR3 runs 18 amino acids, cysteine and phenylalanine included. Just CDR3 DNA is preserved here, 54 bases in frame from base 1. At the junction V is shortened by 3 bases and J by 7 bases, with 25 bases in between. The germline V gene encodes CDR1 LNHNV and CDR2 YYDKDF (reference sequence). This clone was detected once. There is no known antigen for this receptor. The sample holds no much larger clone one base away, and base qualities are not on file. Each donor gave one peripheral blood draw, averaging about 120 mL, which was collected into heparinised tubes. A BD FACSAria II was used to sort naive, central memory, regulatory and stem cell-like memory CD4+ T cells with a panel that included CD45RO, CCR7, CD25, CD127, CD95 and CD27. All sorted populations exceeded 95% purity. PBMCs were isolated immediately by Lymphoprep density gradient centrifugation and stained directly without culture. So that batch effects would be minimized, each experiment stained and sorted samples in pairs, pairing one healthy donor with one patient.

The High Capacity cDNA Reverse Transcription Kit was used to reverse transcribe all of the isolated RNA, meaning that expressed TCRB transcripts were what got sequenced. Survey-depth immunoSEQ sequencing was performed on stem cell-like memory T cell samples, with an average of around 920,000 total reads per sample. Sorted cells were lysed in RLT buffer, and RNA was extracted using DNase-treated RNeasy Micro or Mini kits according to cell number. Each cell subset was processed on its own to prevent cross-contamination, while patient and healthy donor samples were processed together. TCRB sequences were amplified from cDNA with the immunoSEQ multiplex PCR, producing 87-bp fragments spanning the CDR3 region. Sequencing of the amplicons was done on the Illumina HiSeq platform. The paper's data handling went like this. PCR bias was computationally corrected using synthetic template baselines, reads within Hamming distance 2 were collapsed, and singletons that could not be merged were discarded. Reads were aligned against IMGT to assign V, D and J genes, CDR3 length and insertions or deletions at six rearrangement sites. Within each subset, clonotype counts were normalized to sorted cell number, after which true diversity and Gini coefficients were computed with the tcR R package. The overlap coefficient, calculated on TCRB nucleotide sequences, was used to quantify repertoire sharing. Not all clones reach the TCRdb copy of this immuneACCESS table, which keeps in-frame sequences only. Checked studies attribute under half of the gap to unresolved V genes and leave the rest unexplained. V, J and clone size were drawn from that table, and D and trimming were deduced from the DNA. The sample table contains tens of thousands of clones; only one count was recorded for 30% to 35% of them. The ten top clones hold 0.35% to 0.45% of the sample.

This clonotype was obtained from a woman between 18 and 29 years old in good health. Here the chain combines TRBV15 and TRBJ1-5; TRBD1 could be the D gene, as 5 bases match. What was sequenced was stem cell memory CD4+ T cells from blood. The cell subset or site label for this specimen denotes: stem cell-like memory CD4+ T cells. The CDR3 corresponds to CATSRTFSRQGKGQPQHF. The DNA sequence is TGTGCCACCAGCAGGACTTTCAGTCGGCAGGGTAAGGGACAGCCCCAGCATTTT.